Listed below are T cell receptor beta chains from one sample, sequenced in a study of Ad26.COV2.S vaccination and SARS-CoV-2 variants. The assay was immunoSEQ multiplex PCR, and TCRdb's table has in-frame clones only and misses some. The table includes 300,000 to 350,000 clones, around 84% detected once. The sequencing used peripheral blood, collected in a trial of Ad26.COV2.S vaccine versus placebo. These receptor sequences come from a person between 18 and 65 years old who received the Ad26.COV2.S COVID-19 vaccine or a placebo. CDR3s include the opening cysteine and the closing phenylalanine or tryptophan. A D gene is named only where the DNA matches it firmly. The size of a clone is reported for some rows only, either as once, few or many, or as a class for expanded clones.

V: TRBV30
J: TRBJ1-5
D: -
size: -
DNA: TGTGCCTGGAGTGCGCGAGGCCGGGGCAATCAGCCCCAGCATTTT
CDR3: CAWSARGRGNQPQHF

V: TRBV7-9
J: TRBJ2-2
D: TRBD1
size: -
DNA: TGTGCCAGCAGCTTCGACAGGGCCGGTTGGATGACCGGGGAGCTGTTTTTT
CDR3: CASSFDRAGWMTGELFF

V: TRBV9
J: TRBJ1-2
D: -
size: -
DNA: TGTGCCAGCAGCGACCTAAATACAGTCTATGGCTACACCTTC
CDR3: CASSDLNTVYGYTF

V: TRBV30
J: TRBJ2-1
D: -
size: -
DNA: TGTGCCTGGAGTAGCGGGGGACAGAATGAGCAGTTCTTC
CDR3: CAWSSGGQNEQFF

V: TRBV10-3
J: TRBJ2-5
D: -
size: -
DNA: TGTGCCATCAATGAGGGGGGCCAAGAGACCCAGTACTTC
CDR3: CAINEGGQETQYF

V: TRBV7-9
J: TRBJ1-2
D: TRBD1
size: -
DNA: TGTGCCAGCAGCTTAGACGGGACAGGGACCGGCTACACCTTC
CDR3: CASSLDGTGTGYTF

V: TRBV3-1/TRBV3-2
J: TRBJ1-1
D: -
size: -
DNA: TGTGCCAGCAGCCATAATATGAACACTGAAGCTTTCTTT
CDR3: CASSHNMNTEAFF

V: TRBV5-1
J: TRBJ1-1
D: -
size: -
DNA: TGCGCCAGCAGCCCCGACCGTCTGGCTGAAGCTTTCTTT
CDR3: CASSPDRLAEAFF

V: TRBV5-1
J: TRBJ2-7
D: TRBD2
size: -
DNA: TGCGCCAGCAGCCCGGGCCCCGGACTAGTCGAGCAGTACTTC
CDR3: CASSPGPGLVEQYF

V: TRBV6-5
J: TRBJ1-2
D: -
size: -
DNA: TGTGCCAGCATGGTGGGGAGGTATGGCTACACCTTC
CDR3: CASMVGRYGYTF

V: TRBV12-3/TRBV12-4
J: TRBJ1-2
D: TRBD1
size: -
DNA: TGTGCCAGCAGTTTAACAGGGGCCTATGGCTACACCTTC
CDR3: CASSLTGAYGYTF

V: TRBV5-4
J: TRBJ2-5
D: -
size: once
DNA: TGTGCCAGCAGCTCCGGGTCCCGGGACCAAGAGACCCAGTACTTC
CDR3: CASSSGSRDQETQYF

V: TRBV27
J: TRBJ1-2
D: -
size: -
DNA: TGTGCCAGCAGCCCTGGTGGGGGGCTCGGCTATGGCTACACCTTC
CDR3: CASSPGGGLGYGYTF

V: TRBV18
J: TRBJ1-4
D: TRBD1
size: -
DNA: TGTGCCAGCTCACCTACAGGGGTGGTCGAAAAACTGTTTTTT
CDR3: CASSPTGVVEKLFF

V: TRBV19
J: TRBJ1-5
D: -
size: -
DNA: TGTGCCAGTAAGTTCGGCCAGGGGACGGGGTACAGTCAGCCCCAGCATTTT
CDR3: CASKFGQGTGYSQPQHF

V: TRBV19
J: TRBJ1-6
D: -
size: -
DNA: TGTGCCAGTAGTACAGGGGAGTGGGATTCACCCCTCCACTTT
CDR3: CASSTGEWDSPLHF

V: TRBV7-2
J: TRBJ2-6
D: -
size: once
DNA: TGTGCCAGCAGCTTCTCTGGGGCCAACGTCCTGACTTTC
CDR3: CASSFSGANVLTF

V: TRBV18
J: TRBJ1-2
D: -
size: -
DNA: TGTGCCAGCTCACCGGCAACCATCGGGGGTGACTATGGCTACACCTTC
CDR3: CASSPATIGGDYGYTF

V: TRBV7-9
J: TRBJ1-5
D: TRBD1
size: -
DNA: TGTGCCAGCAGCTTGGGACAGGGGGCCGTGAGCAATCAGCCCCAGCATTTT
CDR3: CASSLGQGAVSNQPQHF

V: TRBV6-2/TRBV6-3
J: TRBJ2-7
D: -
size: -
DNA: TGTGCCAGCAGCAGTTCGGGATCTTCGATATACGAGCAGTACTTC
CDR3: CASSSSGSSIYEQYF

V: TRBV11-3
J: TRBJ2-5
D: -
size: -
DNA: TGTGCCAGCAGCTTAGGCACTGAAGAGACCCAGTACTTC
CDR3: CASSLGTEETQYF

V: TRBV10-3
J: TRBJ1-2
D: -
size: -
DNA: TGTGCCACCAAGACGGTAAATGGGGACTATGGCTACACCTTC
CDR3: CATKTVNGDYGYTF

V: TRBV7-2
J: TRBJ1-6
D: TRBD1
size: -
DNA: TGTGCCAGCAGCTCCGAGGGACAGGGAAAATCACCCCTCCACTTT
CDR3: CASSSEGQGKSPLHF

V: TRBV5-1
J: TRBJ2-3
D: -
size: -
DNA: TGCGCCAGCAGCTTGGGGGGCCTAGCGAGCACAGATACGCAGTATTTT
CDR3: CASSLGGLASTDTQYF

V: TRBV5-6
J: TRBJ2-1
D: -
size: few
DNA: TGTGCCAGCAGCTTCGGTCAGTTGCAGTTCTTC
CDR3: CASSFGQLQFF

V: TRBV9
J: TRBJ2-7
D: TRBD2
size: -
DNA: TGTGCCAGCAGCGTAGGGAGCGGGGGGAACGAGCAGTACTTC
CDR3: CASSVGSGGNEQYF

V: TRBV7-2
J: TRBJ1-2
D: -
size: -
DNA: TGTGCCAGCAGCCTGGGACGGAGTATCTATGGCTACACCTTC
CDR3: CASSLGRSIYGYTF

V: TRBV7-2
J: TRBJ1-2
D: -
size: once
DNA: TGTGCCAGCAGCGGTTCAGGGAATCGGTATGGCTACACCTTC
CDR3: CASSGSGNRYGYTF

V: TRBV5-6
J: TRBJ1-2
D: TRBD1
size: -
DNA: TGTGCCAGCAGCTTGGTGCCCTTGACTGGACAGGTCTTGTATGGCTACACCTTC
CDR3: CASSLVPLTGQVLYGYTF

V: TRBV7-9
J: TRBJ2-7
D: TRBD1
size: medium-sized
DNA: TGTGCCAGCAGCGGCGAGCTCGGGACAGCCACCTACGAGCAGTACTTC
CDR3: CASSGELGTATYEQYF

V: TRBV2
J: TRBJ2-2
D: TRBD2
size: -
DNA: TGTGCCAGCATTAGCGGGGGCCCTAACACCGGGGAGCTGTTTTTT
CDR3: CASISGGPNTGELFF

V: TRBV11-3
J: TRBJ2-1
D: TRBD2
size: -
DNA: TGTGCCAGCAGCCGTAATAGCGGGGGAGGGTTCAATGAGCAGTTCTTC
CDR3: CASSRNSGGGFNEQFF

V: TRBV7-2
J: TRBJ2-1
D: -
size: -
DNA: TGTGCCAGCAGCATCGACAGCTACAATGAGCAGTTCTTC
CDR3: CASSIDSYNEQFF

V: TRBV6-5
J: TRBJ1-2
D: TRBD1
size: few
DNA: TGTGCCAGCAGTAACAGGGGTTCGAACTATGGCTACACCTTC
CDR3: CASSNRGSNYGYTF

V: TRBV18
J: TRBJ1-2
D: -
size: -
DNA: TGTGCCAGCTCACCAGACGGAGTGGGAGGCTACACCTTC
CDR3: CASSPDGVGGYTF

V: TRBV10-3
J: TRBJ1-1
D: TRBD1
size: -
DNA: TGTGCCATCAGTTCACAGGGGGACACTGAAGCTTTCTTT
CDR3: CAISSQGDTEAFF

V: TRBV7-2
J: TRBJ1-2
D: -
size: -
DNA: TGTGCCAGCAGCCAAGGCCCGTATGGCTACACCTTC
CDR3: CASSQGPYGYTF